The 22 T cell receptor beta chains listed next were all sequenced from one sample in a study of T cell repertoires in ileal Crohn's disease. Repertoires were generated with immunoSEQ multiplex PCR, while TCRdb's copy carries only in-frame clones and drops some. The sample lists thousands of clones, about 80% occurring once. Sequencing was done on a sample of ileal tissue. These receptors came from an adult with Crohn's disease.

The V call is TRBV11-2, the J call TRBJ1-6; weak D call: TRBD1 (5 bases). Germline values: CDR1 SGHAT, CDR2 FQNNGV. CDR3 size: 13 residues. V gave up 2 bases and J gave up 11 bases, with 10 bases separating them. The CDR3 DNA reads TGTGCCAGCAGCTTACTTGGGGCCACACCCCTCCACTTT. Protein: CASSLLGATPLHF.

This CDR3 reads CASSPGGNQPQHF. As DNA, the CDR3 is TGTGCCAGCAGCCCAGGGGGGAATCAGCCCCAGCATTTT. V gene TRBV5-5 combines with J gene TRBJ1-5; 7 bases agree with TRBD1. V was pared by 4 bases and J by 4 bases, with 2 bases of the junction left unmatched. CDR3 size: 13 residues. Germline V gene lookup returns CDR1 SGHKS and CDR2 YYEKEE (reference sequence).

The rearrangement links TRBV7-2 to TRBJ2-2; possibly TRBD2 for D (7 bases). This CDR3 has 15 amino acids. Germline loops: CDR1 SGHTA, CDR2 FQGNSA. Between the trimmed V and J ends, which lost 6 bases and 7 bases, there was a span of 18 bases. The CDR3, as DNA: TGTGCCAGCAGAGACCAAGGGGGGGTGATCGGGGAGCTGTTTTTT. This translates into CASRDQGGVIGELFF.

In this sample, this clone turned up a few times. Mismatch with germline at one junction end may stem from a read error. The chain links TRBV7-9 to TRBJ2-7; 13 nucleotides match TRBD2. Germline V gene lookup returns CDR1 SEHNR and CDR2 FQNEAQ (reference sequence). CDR3 length equals 16 residues. The CDR3 reads CASSPGLAGETYEQYF. The CDR3 DNA sequence: TGCGCCAGCAGTCCAGGACTAGCGGGAGAGACCTACGAGCAGTACTTC.

The chain carries TRBV11-2 and TRBJ2-1; the match to TRBD1 covers 8 bases. Trimming cost V 3 bases and J 2 bases; bases outside gene matches: 12. Germline V gives CDR1 SGHAT, CDR2 FQNNGV. This CDR3 is 18 amino acids long. Here the CDR3 reads CASSFLLFSDRAYNEQFF. CDR3 coding DNA: TGTGCCAGCAGCTTCCTCCTCTTCTCGGACAGGGCCTACAATGAGCAGTTCTTC.

The chain couples TRBV18 to TRBJ2-7, with 8 bases identical to TRBD1. Germline CDR1 KGHSH, CDR2 LQKENI. The CDR3 sequence is 14 residues long. V lost 3 bases, J lost 2 bases, and 3 bases stayed unmatched. In DNA form, the CDR3 reads TGTGCCAGCTCACCCGGACAGGGAACCTACGAGCAGTACTTC. It translates to CASSPGQGTYEQYF.

The chain carries TRBV27 and TRBJ2-1; no clear D. The CDR3 spans 15 residues. Trimming shortened V by 5 bases and J by 0 bases, and 11 bases separated the two germline ends. The germline CDR1 and CDR2 sequences are MNHEY and SMNVEV (reference sequence). The CDR3 sequence: CASSPRRSSYNEQFF. The CDR3 coding sequence is TGTGCCAGCAGTCCGCGAAGGAGCTCCTACAATGAGCAGTTCTTC.

This clone was detected only once. V is TRBV6-1 and J is TRBJ2-5, with 8 bases aligning to TRBD2. The J call may not be correct, given that the DNA end is closer to TRBJ2-7. CDR3 size: 15 residues. Per germline, CDR1 MNHNS and CDR2 SASEGT. The CDR3 DNA follows: TGTGCCAGCAGTGAAGGAGGCGGGGGGCACTACGAGCAGTACTTC. As protein: CASSEGGGGHYEQYF.

This sequence joins TRBV5-1 and TRBJ2-6; D is unresolved. Trimming pared 7 bases from V and 5 bases from J, leaving 10 bases between. This CDR3 contains 13 residues. Germline V gene sequence: CDR1 SGHRS, CDR2 YFSETQ. CDR3 sequence: CASSPSRANVLTF. In DNA form, the CDR3 reads TGCGCCAGCTCTCCTAGTAGGGCCAACGTCCTGACTTTC.

The CDR3: CASQRQGAYEQYF. DNA for the CDR3: TGTGCCAGCCAGAGACAGGGGGCCTACGAGCAGTACTTC. The chain has TRBV2 and TRBJ2-7, with 9 bases fitting TRBD1. With 8 bases clipped from V and 2 bases from J, the junction kept 4 bases outside the gene matches. Germline V gene sequence: CDR1 SNHLY, CDR2 FYNNEI. CDR3 length: 13 residues.

V gene TRBV27 combines with J gene TRBJ2-7; D is possibly TRBD2 (5 bases). V was shortened by 5 bases and J by 0 bases, with 17 bases between the two germline ends. This CDR3 region has 16 residues. CDR1 and CDR2 from the germline V gene are MNHEY and SMNVEV (reference sequence). The CDR3 is CASSEEGYQASYEQYF. CDR3 DNA: TGTGCCAGCAGTGAAGAGGGTTATCAAGCCTCCTACGAGCAGTACTTC.

This chain uses TRBV7-8 with TRBJ1-1, with 12 bases aligning to TRBD1. V trimming: 8 bases; J trimming: 5 bases; junction bases outside the gene matches: 15. There are 17 residues in the CDR3. Germline CDR1 SGHVS, CDR2 FQNEAQ. CDR3 region: CASVLWGQGARGTEAFF. CDR3 bases: TGTGCCAGCGTTCTATGGGGACAGGGGGCTCGGGGAACTGAAGCTTTCTTT.

The gene calls are TRBV11-2 and TRBJ2-7, with 8 bases aligning to TRBD1. The germline gives CDR1 SGHAT, CDR2 FQNNGV. V was pared by 2 bases and J by 3 bases, with 0 bases of the junction left unmatched. The CDR3 spans 13 residues. The CDR3, as DNA: TGTGCCAGCAGCTTAACAGGGGGCTACGAGCAGTACTTC. It is translated as CASSLTGGYEQYF.

This clone has only a few counts. The chain employs TRBV5-6 and TRBJ2-7, with unresolved D. CDR3 length: 12 amino acids. Trimming stripped 3 bases from V and 7 bases from J, with 11 bases between. In germline, CDR1 is SGHDT, CDR2 YYEEEE. The CDR3 is CASSSIAREQYF. CDR3 coding DNA: TGTGCCAGCAGCTCCATAGCTCGGGAGCAGTACTTC.

The chain couples TRBV7-4 to TRBJ1-4; 11 bases fit TRBD1. CDR3 size: 16 residues. CDR1 is SGHVT, CDR2 SQSDAQ, per germline. V was clipped by 5 bases and J by 6 bases; unmatched bases: 8. CDR3 in amino acids: CASSLWTGGAYEKLFF. CDR3 in DNA: TGTGCCAGCAGCCTCTGGACAGGGGGCGCGTATGAAAAACTGTTTTTT.

The chain recombines TRBV4-3 with TRBJ2-5; possible D gene TRBD2, 7 bases. This CDR3 region has 16 residues. V gave up 5 bases and J gave up 2 bases, with 18 bases separating them. The germline V gene encodes CDR1 LGHNA and CDR2 YSLEER. The CDR3 DNA sequence: TGCGCCAGCAGCAGAAGTCTGGCGGGGGCTCAAGAGACCCAGTACTTC. This encodes CASSRSLAGAQETQYF.

Concerning this clone: The same CDR3 is also encoded by other DNA sequences in this sample. The genes are TRBV30 and TRBJ2-7; tentatively, D is TRBD1 (8 bases). Germline values: CDR1 GTSNPN, CDR2 SVGIG (reference sequence). The CDR3 is 14 residues long. V lost 0 bases to trimming and J lost 4 bases, with 13 bases between them. CDR3 sequence: CAWSVGQGGYEQYF. The CDR3 DNA sequence: TGTGCCTGGAGTGTAGGACAGGGAGGGTACGAGCAGTACTTC.

The V and J genes are TRBV5-1 and TRBJ2-7, with TRBD1 matching over 12 bases. The ends lost 4 bases at V and 7 bases at J; junction bases unmatched: 12. The germline CDR1 and CDR2 sequences are SGHRS and YFSETQ. The CDR3 totals 16 residues. The CDR3 reads CASSQIAGQGAGEQYF. CDR3 coding DNA: TGCGCCAGCAGCCAGATAGCGGGACAGGGGGCAGGAGAGCAGTACTTC.

The genes are TRBV2 and TRBJ1-4; TRBD1 agrees at 7 bases. With V trimmed by 3 bases and J by 4 bases, 2 bases remained unmatched. From germline, CDR1 is SNHLY and CDR2 FYNNEI. The CDR3 extends over 14 amino acids. The CDR3 coding sequence is TGTGCCAGCAGTGAGGGACAGAGTAATGAAAAACTGTTTTTT. Its translation: CASSEGQSNEKLFF.

The chain links TRBV4-1 to TRBJ2-7, with a possible D match to TRBD1 (5 bases). Germline V lookup: CDR1 MGHRA, CDR2 YSYEKL. This CDR3 contains 15 residues. With 4 bases removed from V and 4 bases from J, the gap between germline ends came to 17 bases. The CDR3 DNA reads as TGCGCCAGCAGCCTGTTCGTGGGGCCAATTTACGAGCAGTACTTC. It translates to CASSLFVGPIYEQYF.

The chain is built from TRBV14 and TRBJ2-7; 13 positions agree with TRBD2. Germline values: CDR1 SGHDN, CDR2 FVKESK. The V gene end was trimmed by 4 bases and the J gene end by 2 bases; junction bases not matched to a gene: 11. The CDR3 length is 18 residues. The CDR3 loop is CASSLTGTSGTQTYEQYF. CDR3 bases: TGTGCCAGCAGCCTTACCGGGACTAGCGGGACCCAAACCTACGAGCAGTACTTC.

The rearrangement joins TRBV28 to TRBJ2-5; D is perhaps TRBD2 (5 bases). This CDR3 has 14 amino acids. The V end was cut by 8 bases, the J end by 4 bases, with 17 bases between. The V gene's germline CDR1 is MDHEN and CDR2 SYDVKM. CDR3 residues: CASVTGKFRETQYF. The CDR3 region has the DNA TGTGCCAGCGTCACGGGGAAGTTTCGAGAGACCCAGTACTTC.